This paragraph reports one TCR beta chain. The treatment: 15 Gy SBRT to primary tumor, nephrectomy 4 weeks later. This sample was included in a study of radiation and T cells in renal cell carcinoma. Here immunoSEQ multiplex PCR was the method, and the copy in TCRdb shows in-frame clones only, minus some. The sample has about 22,000 clones; more than 40% are singletons. The germline V gene encodes CDR1 SGDLS and CDR2 YYNGEE. This CDR3 spans 14 amino acids. Trimming cost V 4 bases and J 8 bases; bases outside gene matches: 11. The source of this sequence is a woman aged 45-60 years with renal cell carcinoma. The gene calls are TRBV9 and TRBJ1-2; 7 bases agree with TRBD1. The sequences come from tumor tissue, collected from a patient whose treatment included radiotherapy and nephrectomy. The CDR3, as DNA: TGTGCCAGCAGCAAAGGAGGGGGCGCGGGAGGCTACACCTTC. Translating it yields CASSKGGGAGGYTF. Full variable domain (missing parts from reference TRBV9 and TRBJ1-2): DSGVTQTPKHLITATGQRVTLRCSPRSGDLSVYWYQQSLDQGLQFLIQYYNGEERAKGNILERFSAQQFPDLHSELNLSSLELGDSALYFCASSKGGGAGGYTFGSGTRLTVV.